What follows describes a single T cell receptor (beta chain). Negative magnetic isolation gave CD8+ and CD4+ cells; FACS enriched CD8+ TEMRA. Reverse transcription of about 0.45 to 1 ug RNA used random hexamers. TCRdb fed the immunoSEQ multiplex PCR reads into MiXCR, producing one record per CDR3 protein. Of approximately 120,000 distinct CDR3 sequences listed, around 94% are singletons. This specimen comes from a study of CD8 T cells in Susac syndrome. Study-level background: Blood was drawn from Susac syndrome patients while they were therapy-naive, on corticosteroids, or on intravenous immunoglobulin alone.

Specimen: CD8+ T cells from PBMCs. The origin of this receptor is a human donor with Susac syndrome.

In nucleotides, the CDR3 is TGTGCCAGCAGCGCGTTTAAGGCGTCGGGTCTCTATAGCTCTGGGGCCAACGTCCTGACTTTC. This translates into CASSAFKASGLYSSGANVLTF. The chain employs TRBV11-1 and TRBJ2-6; D unclear. Trimming took off 5 bases at V and 0 bases at J, with 26 bases between the two ends. The germline V gene encodes CDR1 SGHAT and CDR2 FQDESV (reference sequence). This CDR3 contains 21 residues.